This TCR beta chain derives from a study of OX40 agonist ivuxolimab in advanced cancers. On the study more broadly: Patients were under 90% male with ages roughly 20 to 90, mean approximately 58.

Study results and caveats: Clonal expansion among partial responders at 0.1-3.0 mg/kg ranked near the lowest. The average count of expanded clones was higher among CD8+ T cells than among CD4+. Low normalized T-cell clonal expansion was additionally recorded for some nonresponders.

Sequencing used immunoSEQ multiplex PCR; TCRdb keeps in-frame clones, though not all of them. The table has some 40,000 clones, under 95% seen once. Germline V CDR1 and CDR2: SGHNT, YYREEE (reference sequence). The CDR3 has 14 residues. Between the trimmed V and J ends, which lost 4 bases and 4 bases, there was a span of 14 bases. In the case of this clone: Its antigen is unknown.

The sequenced sample was CD4+ or CD8+ T cells sorted from blood, obtained in a trial of the OX40 agonist ivuxolimab. This TCR derives from an adult with an advanced solid tumor such as melanoma, head and neck, liver or kidney cancer. This chain joins TRBV5-4 and TRBJ1-2, with D possibly TRBD1 on 6 matching bases. For the CDR3, the DNA is TGTGCCAGCAGCCCCCCAACAGGGCCCTATGGCTACACCTTC. This encodes CASSPPTGPYGYTF.